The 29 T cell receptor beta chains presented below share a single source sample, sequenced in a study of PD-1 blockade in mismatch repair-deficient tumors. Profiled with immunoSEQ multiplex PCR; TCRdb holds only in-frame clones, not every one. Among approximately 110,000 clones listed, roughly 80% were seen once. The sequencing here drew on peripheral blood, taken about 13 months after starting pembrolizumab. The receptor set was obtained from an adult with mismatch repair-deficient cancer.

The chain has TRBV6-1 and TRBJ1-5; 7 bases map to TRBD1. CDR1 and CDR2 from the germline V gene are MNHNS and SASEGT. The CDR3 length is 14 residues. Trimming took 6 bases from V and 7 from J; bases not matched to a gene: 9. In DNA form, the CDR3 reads TGTGCCAGCAGAAAACCAGGGGGTGAACAGCCCCAGCATTTT. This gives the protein CASRKPGGEQPQHF.

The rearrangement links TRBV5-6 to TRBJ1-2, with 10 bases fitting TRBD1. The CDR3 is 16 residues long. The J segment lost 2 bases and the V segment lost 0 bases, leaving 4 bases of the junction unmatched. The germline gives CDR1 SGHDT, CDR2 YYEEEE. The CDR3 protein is CASSLATGGLNYGYTF. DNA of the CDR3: TGTGCCAGCAGCTTGGCGACAGGGGGCCTGAACTATGGCTACACCTTC.

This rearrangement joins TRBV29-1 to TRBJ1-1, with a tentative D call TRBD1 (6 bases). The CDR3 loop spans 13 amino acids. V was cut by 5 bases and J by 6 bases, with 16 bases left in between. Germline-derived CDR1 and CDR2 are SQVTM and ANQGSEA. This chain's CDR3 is CSVKRGGRPEAFF. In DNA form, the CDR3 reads TGCAGCGTTAAAAGGGGGGGGCGACCTGAAGCTTTCTTT.

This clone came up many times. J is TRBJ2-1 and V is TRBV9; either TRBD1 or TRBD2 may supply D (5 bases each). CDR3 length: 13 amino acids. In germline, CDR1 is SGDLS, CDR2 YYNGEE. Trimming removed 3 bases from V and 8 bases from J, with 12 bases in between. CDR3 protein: CASSGGYSDEQFF. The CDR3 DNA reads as TGTGCCAGCAGCGGGGGGTACTCGGATGAGCAGTTCTTC.

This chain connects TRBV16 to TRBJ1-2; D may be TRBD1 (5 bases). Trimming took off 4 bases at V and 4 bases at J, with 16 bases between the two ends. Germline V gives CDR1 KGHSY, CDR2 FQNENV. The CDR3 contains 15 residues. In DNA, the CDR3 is TGTGCCAGCAGCCTGACCGAGGGTGGGGGCTATGGCTACACCTTC. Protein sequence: CASSLTEGGGYGYTF. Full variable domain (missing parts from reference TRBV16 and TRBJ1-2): GEEVAQTPKHLVRGEGQKAKLYCAPIKGHSYVFWYQQVLKNEFKFLISFQNENVFDETGMPKERFSAKCLPNSPCSLEIQATKLEDSAVYFCASSLTEGGGYGYTFGSGTRLTVV.

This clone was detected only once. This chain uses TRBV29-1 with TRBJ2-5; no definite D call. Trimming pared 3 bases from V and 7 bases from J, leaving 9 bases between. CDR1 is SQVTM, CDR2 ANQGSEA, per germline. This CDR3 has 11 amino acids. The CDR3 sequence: CSVEVVGTQYF. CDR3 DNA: TGCAGCGTTGAGGTAGTGGGGACCCAGTACTTC.

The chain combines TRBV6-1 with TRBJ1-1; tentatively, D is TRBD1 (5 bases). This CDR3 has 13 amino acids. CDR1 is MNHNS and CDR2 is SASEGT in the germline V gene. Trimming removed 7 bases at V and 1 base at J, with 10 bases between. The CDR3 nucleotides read TGTGCCAGCAAAAGAGGGACGAACACTGAAGCTTTCTTT. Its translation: CASKRGTNTEAFF.

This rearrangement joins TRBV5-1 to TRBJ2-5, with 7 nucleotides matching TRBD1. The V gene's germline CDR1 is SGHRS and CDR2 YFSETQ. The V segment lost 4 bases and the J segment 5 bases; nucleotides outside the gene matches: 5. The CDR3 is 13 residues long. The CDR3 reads CASSEQGWETQYF. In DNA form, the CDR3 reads TGCGCCAGCAGCGAACAGGGGTGGGAGACCCAGTACTTC.

This chain's CDR3 is CASSKAGGLSTSGANVLTF. CDR3 DNA sequence: TGTGCCAGCAGCAAAGCGGGGGGGTTGAGCACCTCTGGGGCCAACGTCCTGACTTTC. This sequence joins TRBV21-1 and TRBJ2-6; the D call in the table, TRBD2, was not verified against the DNA. TRBV21-1 is a pseudogene segment. The CDR3 extends over 19 amino acids.

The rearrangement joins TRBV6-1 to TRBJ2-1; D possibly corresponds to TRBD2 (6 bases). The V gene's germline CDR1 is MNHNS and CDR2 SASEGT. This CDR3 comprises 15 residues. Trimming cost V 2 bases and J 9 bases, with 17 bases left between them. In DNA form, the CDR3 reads TGTGCCAGCAGTGAAAAATGGGACTCCCGACCTGAGCAGTTCTTC. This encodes CASSEKWDSRPEQFF.

As DNA, the CDR3 is TGTGCCAGCAGCCAGTGGGACAGGGCCTACAATGAGCAGTTCTTC. Translated, it gives CASSQWDRAYNEQFF. This chain links TRBV14 with TRBJ2-1, with 9 nucleotides matching TRBD1. The CDR3 covers 15 residues. The V and J ends lost 3 bases and 2 bases, in that order; junction bases with no gene match: 2. Looked up from germline, CDR1 is SGHDN and CDR2 is FVKESK.

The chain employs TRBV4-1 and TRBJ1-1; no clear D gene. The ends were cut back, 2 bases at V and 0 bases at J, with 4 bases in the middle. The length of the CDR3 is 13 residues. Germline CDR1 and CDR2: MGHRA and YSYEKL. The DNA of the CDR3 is TGCGCCAGCAGCCAATACCTGAACACTGAAGCTTTCTTT. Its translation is CASSQYLNTEAFF.

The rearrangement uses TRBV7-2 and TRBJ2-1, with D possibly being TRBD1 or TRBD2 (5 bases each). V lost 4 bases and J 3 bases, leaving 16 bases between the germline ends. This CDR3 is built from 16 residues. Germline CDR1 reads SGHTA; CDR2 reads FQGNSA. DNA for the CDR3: TGTGCCAGCAGCTACACCCCGGGACCAGTCTACAATGAGCAGTTCTTC. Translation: CASSYTPGPVYNEQFF.

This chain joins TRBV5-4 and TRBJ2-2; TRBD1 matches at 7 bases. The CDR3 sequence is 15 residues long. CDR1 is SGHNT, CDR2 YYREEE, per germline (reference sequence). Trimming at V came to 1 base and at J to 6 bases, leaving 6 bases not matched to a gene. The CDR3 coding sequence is TGTGCCAGCAGCTTGCCCGGGACAGAGGCCGGGGAGCTGTTTTTT. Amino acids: CASSLPGTEAGELFF.

CDR3: CASKGALNTEAFF. DNA of the CDR3: TGTGCCAGCAAGGGGGCCCTAAACACTGAAGCTTTCTTT. The rearrangement joins TRBV6-4 to TRBJ1-1; 7 bases align to TRBD1. CDR3 length: 13 amino acids. The germline CDR1 and CDR2 sequences are MRHNA and SNTAGT. The trim removed 7 bases at V and 2 bases at J, leaving 4 bases unmatched.

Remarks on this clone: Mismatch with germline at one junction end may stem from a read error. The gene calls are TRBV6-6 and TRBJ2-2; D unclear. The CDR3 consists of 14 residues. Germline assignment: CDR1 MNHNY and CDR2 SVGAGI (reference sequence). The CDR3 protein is CVSLTERSTGELFF. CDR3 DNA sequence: TGTGTCAGCTTGACGGAGAGGTCCACCGGGGAGCTGTTTTTT.

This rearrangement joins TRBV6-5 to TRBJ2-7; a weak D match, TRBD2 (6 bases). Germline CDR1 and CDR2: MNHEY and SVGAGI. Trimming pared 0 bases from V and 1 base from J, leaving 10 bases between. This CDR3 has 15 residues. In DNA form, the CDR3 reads TGTGCCAGCAGTTACTCATCCGGGACTTCCTACGAGCAGTACTTC. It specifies CASSYSSGTSYEQYF.

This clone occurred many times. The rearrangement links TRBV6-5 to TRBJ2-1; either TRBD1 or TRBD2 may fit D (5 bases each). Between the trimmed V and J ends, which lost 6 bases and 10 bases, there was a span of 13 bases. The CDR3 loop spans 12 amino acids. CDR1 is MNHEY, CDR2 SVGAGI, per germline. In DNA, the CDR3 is TGTGCCAGCAGCCCGGGACCCCGGGAGCAGTTCTTC. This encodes CASSPGPREQFF.

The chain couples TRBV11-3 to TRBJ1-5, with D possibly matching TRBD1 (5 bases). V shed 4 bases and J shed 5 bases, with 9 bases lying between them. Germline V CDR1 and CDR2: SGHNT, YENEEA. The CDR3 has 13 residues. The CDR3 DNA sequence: TGTGCCAGCAGCTGGGGGGGGGATCAGCCCCAGCATTTT. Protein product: CASSWGGDQPQHF.

The DNA of the CDR3 is TGTGCCAGCAGTTCAACGACAGGGGGGGAGGAGACCCAGTACTTC. Its protein product is CASSSTTGGEETQYF. The V call is TRBV27, the J call TRBJ2-5, with 9 positions matching TRBD1. The ends lost 4 bases at V and 5 bases at J; junction bases unmatched: 8. The CDR3 has 15 amino acids. Germline CDR1 is MNHEY and CDR2 is SMNVEV (reference sequence).

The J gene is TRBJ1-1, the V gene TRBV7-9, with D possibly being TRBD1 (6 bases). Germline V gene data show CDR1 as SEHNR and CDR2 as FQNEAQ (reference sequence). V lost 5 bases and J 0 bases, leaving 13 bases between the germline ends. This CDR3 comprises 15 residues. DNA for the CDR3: TGTGCCAGCAGCCCTAGGACAGCCATGAACACTGAAGCTTTCTTT. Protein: CASSPRTAMNTEAFF.

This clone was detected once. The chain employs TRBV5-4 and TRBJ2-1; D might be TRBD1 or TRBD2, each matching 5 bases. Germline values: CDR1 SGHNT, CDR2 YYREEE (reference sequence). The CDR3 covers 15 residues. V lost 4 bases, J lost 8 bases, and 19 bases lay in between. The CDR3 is CASSRDRGPRDEQFF. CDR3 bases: TGTGCCAGCAGCCGTGACCGGGGACCCAGGGATGAGCAGTTCTTC.

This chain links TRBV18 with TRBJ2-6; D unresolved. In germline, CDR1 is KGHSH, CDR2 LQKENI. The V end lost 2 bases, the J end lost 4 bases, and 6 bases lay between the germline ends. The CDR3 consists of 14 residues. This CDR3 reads CASSPAAGANVLTF. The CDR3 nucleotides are TGTGCCAGCTCACCAGCAGCCGGGGCCAACGTCCTGACTTTC. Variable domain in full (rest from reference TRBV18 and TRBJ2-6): NAGVMQNPRHLVRRRGQEARLRCSPMKGHSHVYWYRQLPEEGLKFMVYLQKENIIDESGMPKERFSAEFPKEGPSILRIQQVVRGDSAAYFCASSPAAGANVLTFGAGSRLTVL.

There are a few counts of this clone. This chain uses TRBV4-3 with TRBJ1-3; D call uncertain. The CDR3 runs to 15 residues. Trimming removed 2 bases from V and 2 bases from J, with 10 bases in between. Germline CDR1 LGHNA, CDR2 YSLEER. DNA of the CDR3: TGCGCCAGCAGCCAAAGTATAACCCCTGGAAACACCATATATTTT. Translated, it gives CASSQSITPGNTIYF.

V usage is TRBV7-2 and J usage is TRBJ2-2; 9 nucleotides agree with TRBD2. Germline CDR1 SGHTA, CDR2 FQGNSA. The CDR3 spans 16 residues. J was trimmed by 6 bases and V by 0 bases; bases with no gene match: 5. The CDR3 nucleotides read TGTGCCAGCAGCTTAGCGGGTAGCGGGAGCTCCGGGGAGCTGTTTTTT. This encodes CASSLAGSGSSGELFF.

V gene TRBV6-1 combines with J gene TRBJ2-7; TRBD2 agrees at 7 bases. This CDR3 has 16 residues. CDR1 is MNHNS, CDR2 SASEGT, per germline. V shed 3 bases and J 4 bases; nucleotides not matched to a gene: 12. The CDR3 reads CASSDEGRESRYEQYF. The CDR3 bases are TGTGCCAGCAGTGATGAGGGGCGGGAGTCCCGATACGAGCAGTACTTC.

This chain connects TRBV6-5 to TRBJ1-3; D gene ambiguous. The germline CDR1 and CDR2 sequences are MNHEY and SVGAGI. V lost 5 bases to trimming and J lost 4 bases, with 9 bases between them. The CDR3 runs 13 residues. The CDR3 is CASSINSGNTIYF. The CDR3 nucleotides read TGTGCCAGCAGTATTAATTCGGGAAACACCATATATTTT.

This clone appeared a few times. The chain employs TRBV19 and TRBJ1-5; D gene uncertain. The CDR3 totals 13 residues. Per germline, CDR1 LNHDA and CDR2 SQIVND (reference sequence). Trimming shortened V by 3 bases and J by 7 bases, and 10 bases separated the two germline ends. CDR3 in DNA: TGTGCCAGTAGTATGGGGAGGGAGCAGCCCCAGCATTTT. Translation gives CASSMGREQPQHF. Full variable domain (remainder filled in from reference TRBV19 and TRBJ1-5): DGGITQSPKYLFRKEGQNVTLSCEQNLNHDAMYWYRQDPGQGLRLIYYSQIVNDFQKGDIAEGYSVSREKKESFPLTVTSAQKNPTAFYLCASSMGREQPQHFGDGTRLSIL.

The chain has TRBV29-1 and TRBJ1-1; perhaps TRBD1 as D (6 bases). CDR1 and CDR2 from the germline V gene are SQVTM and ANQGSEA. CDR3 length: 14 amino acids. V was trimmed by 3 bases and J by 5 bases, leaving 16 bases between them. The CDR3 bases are TGCAGCGTTGATATTCAGGGGCGAGGAACTGAAGCTTTCTTT. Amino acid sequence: CSVDIQGRGTEAFF. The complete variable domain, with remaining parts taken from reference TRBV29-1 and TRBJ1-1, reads SAVISQKPSRDICQRGTSLTIQCQVDSQVTMMFWYRQQPGQSLTLIATANQGSEATYESGFVIDKFPISRPNLTFSTLTVSNMSPEDSSIYLCSVDIQGRGTEAFFGQGTRLTVV.